The following is a T cell receptor beta chain sequence with its context. Its cognate antigen is unknown. Trimming took off 4 bases at V and 3 bases at J, with 15 bases between the two ends. Germline assignment: CDR1 SEHNR and CDR2 FQNEAQ (reference sequence). The CDR3 runs 15 residues. This record comes from a study of CD8 T cells in Susac syndrome. Study background: Of the sequenced Susac syndrome patients, about 6 had active disease and eight were in remission.

Study results and limitations: Peak Susac CD8+ clonal expansion occurred in TEMRA cells and active patients.

High-throughput TCR beta sequencing covered peripheral CD8+ and CD4+ T cells. RNA was extracted with the RNeasy kit, and a quantity of roughly 0.5 to 1 ug was reverse transcribed using random hexamers. TCRdb re-analysed the immunoSEQ multiplex PCR reads in MiXCR, keeping a single row per CDR3 protein. The profile covers 84,000 or so distinct CDR3 sequences, with approximately 95% appearing a single time and 0.4% to 0.5% taken by the ten largest. The sequence came from a human donor with Susac syndrome. The specimen sequenced was CD8+ T cells from PBMCs. V and J are TRBV7-9 and TRBJ1-1; D perhaps matches TRBD1 (5 bases). CDR3 amino acids: CASSYTGQEYTEAFF. CDR3 sequence (DNA): TGTGCCAGCAGCTACACGGGGCAGGAGTACACTGAAGCTTTCTTT.